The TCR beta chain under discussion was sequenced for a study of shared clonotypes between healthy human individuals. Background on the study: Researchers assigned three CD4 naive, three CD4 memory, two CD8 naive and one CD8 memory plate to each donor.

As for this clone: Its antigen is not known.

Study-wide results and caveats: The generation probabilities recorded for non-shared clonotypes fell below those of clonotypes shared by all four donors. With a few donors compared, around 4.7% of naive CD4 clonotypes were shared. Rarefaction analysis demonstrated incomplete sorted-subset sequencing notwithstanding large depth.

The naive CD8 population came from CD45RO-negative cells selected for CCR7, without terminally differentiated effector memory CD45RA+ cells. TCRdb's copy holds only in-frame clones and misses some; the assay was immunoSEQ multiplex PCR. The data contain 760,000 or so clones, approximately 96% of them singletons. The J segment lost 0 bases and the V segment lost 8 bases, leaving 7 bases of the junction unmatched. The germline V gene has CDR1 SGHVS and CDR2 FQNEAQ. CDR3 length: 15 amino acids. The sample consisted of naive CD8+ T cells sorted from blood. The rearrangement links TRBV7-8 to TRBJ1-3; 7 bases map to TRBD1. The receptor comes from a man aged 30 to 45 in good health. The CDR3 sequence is CASLQGPSSGNTIYF. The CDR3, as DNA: TGTGCCAGCTTACAGGGGCCCAGCTCTGGAAACACCATATATTTT. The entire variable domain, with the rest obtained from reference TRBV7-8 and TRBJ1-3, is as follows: GAGVSQSPRYKVAKRGQDVALRCDPISGHVSLFWYQQALGQGPEFLTYFQNEAQLDKSGLPSDRFFAERPEGSVSTLKIQRTQQEDSAVYLCASLQGPSSGNTIYFGEGSWLTVV.